A selection of T cell receptor beta chains follows, all from one sample in a study of shared clonotypes between healthy human individuals. Only in-frame clones appear in the TCRdb table, and some are missing; sequencing was by immunoSEQ multiplex PCR. The sample lists roughly 720,000 clones, about 90% seen once, with approximately 35% in the top ten. Sequencing was carried out using memory CD8+ T cells from PBMCs. The receptors shown here come from a man younger than 30 in good health. Some clones in this sample may be carry-over from other donors' samples. The CDR3 runs from the conserved cysteine through the conserved F or W. A D gene is named only where the DNA matches it firmly. Where a row states a size, it is once, few, many or the class of an expanded clone; other rows omit it.

>TRBJ2-6|TRBV7-9|NA|NA
TGTGCCAGCAACTCAGGAGGGTCTGGGGCCAACGTCCTGACTTTC
CASNSGGSGANVLTF
>TRBJ1-2|TRBV7-3|TRBD1|NA
TGTGCCAGCAGCTCCGATGGGACAGGGCTTTATGGCTACACCTTC
CASSSDGTGLYGYTF
>TRBJ2-1|TRBV5-1|NA|NA
TGCGCCAGCAGCACGGGACGCTCTGTCGGCAATGAGCAGTTCTTC
CASSTGRSVGNEQFF
>TRBJ2-7|TRBV27|TRBD2|NA
TGTGCCAGCAGTTCCAAGGGACTAGCGGGGTTCTACGAGCAGTACTTC
CASSSKGLAGFYEQYF
>TRBJ2-7|TRBV5-1|TRBD2|NA
TGCGCCAGCAAAACTAGCGATAGCTCCTACGAGCAGTACTTC
CASKTSDSSYEQYF
>TRBJ2-1|TRBV28|TRBD1|NA
TGTGCCAGCAGGCAAAACAGGGGATCCAACTCCTACAATGAGCAGTTCTTC
CASRQNRGSNSYNEQFF
>TRBJ1-5|TRBV28|NA|NA
TGTGCCAGCAGGTCCCCCCCCGGGCGCAATCAGCCCCAGCATTTT
CASRSPPGRNQPQHF
>TRBJ2-1|TRBV27|TRBD1|NA
TGTGCCAGCAGCGCTCCGGGACAGGGGGTCATTGAGCAGTTCTTC
CASSAPGQGVIEQFF
>TRBJ2-7|TRBV7-7|TRBD1|NA
TGTGCCAGCAGCCCCGTCGGTAGGACAGGACGATACGAGCAGTACTTC
CASSPVGRTGRYEQYF
>TRBJ2-5|TRBV7-9|TRBD2|once
TGTGCCAGCAGCACACGACTAGCCGAGCAGCAAGAGACCCAGTACTTC
CASSTRLAEQQETQYF
>TRBJ2-1|TRBV2|TRBD2|NA
TGTGCCAGTCTCCTAGCGGCGTACAATGAGCAGTTCTTC
CASLLAAYNEQFF
>TRBJ2-5|TRBV27|TRBD1|NA
TGTGCCAGCAGTCCACTCGACAGGGCAAGGGGAGAGACCCAGTACTTC
CASSPLDRARGETQYF
>TRBJ2-7|TRBV6-4|TRBD2|NA
TGTGCCAGCAGTGAGGGGACTAGCGGGACCTACGAGCAGTACTTC
CASSEGTSGTYEQYF
>TRBJ2-5|TRBV27|NA|NA
TGTGCCAGCAGTCTAGGGTTCTTCGAGACCCAGTACTTC
CASSLGFFETQYF
>TRBJ2-1|TRBV2|TRBD2|NA
TGTGCCAGCAAGTCTCGGTGGGAGGGTATAAATGAGCAGTTCTTC
CASKSRWEGINEQFF
>TRBJ1-1|TRBV5-6|NA|NA
TGTGCCAGCAGCTTGCCCGGACGGATGTACACTGAAGCTTTCTTT
CASSLPGRMYTEAFF